One sample yielded the 3 T cell receptor beta chains listed below, sequenced in a study of memory CD4+ T cells and cytomegalovirus serostatus. Single viable CD3+CD4+CD8-CD45RO+ cells were sorted as the memory CD4+ T cells. The data were produced by immunoSEQ multiplex PCR, yet TCRdb's version contains in-frame clones alone and is incomplete. The sample has about 62,000 clones; around 76% are singletons. The material sequenced was memory CD4+ T cells from blood. The source of these receptors is an adult in good health and CMV-seropositive.

This chain connects TRBV6-1 to TRBJ2-2, with D unclear. This CDR3 is 13 amino acids long. The germline CDR1 and CDR2 sequences are MNHNS and SASEGT. V gave up 10 bases and J gave up 2 bases, with 11 bases separating them. The CDR3 DNA is TGTGCCACTACAAGGATTAACACCGGGGAGCTGTTTTTT. Translated: CATTRINTGELFF.

The gene calls are TRBV28 and TRBJ2-5; TRBD1 agrees at 11 bases. This CDR3 comprises 15 residues. Germline V CDR1 and CDR2: MDHEN, SYDVKM. The trim removed 2 bases at V and 7 bases at J, leaving 6 bases unmatched. The CDR3 reads CASSLGGQGGVTQYF. Written as DNA, the CDR3 is TGTGCCAGCAGTTTAGGGGGACAGGGGGGTGTGACCCAGTACTTC.

The chain carries TRBV18 and TRBJ1-1; a weak D match, TRBD1 (5 bases). Germline loops: CDR1 KGHSH, CDR2 LQKENI. The CDR3 covers 14 residues. Between the trimmed V and J ends, which lost 3 bases and 4 bases, there was a span of 12 bases. The CDR3 protein is CASSPYSGGTEAFF. The DNA of the CDR3 is TGTGCCAGCTCACCCTATTCGGGGGGCACTGAAGCTTTCTTT.